The TCR beta chain under discussion was sequenced for a study of T-cell reconstitution after alpha-beta-depleted transplantation in children (dated by TCRdb to 2015 to 2016). In the study overall: Using TCR repertoire profiling, the study followed T-cell immune reconstitution in a quantitative way in children after TCRalphabeta/CD19-depleted allogeneic hematopoietic cell transplantation.

Results the study describes overall, beyond this receptor: Hyperexpanded clone frequencies declined over subsequent months; after one year, T-cell counts and TCRbeta diversity were mostly attributed to newly produced T cells. The apparently early alphabetaT-cell count recovery about two months after transplant was reportedly dependent on only several hundred rapidly expanded clones derived from non-depleted graft cells. In some patients, the high TCRbeta diversity seen at day 60 was put down to recipient T cells and intrathymic progenitors that had survived conditioning.

Preparation of the library involved PCR. The run used an Illumina HiSeq 2500. Molecular barcoding was employed in the preparation of TCR libraries, with unique molecular identifiers being used to normalize TCRbeta repertoire quantification. Using fastp at Q25 and MiXCR, TCRdb reprocessed the public reads and kept productive beta chains. Each record represents a unique CDR3 protein, reported with the most common genes and DNA among its rows. The table for this sample lists a few hundred thousand distinct CDR3 sequences; 10% to 15% of them were counted only once. The leading ten clones occupy around 2.2% of the sample. Ten or more counts support this clonotype. Its antigen is still unknown. Base qualities are not recorded, but no much larger clone differs from it by a single base. The treatment or condition label here, explained by the study, means: allogeneic hematopoietic cell transplantation with graft depleted of TCRalphabeta T cells and CD19 B cells. Transplant recipients were children who received TCRalphabeta/CD19-depleted allogeneic hematopoietic cell grafts.

Sequencing was performed on PBMCs, mostly from graft donor cells, taken 360 days after TCRalphabeta/CD19-depleted stem cell transplant. The source of this sequence is a male patient aged 10 to 17 who had a stem cell transplant for acute myeloid leukemia, so the T cells may come from the graft donor.

Read as DNA, the sequence is TGCGCCAGCAGCCCGGGGCAGGGATACGAGACCCAGTACTTC. This codes for CASSPGQGYETQYF. The chain is encoded by TRBV4-3 joined to TRBJ2-5; the D gene is perhaps TRBD1 or TRBD2, each of them matching over 5 bases. CDR1 and CDR2, per the germline V gene, are LGHNA and YSLEER. CDR3 length: 14 amino acids, cysteine to phenylalanine. Only the CDR3 DNA stays, 42 bases, in frame from base 1. The junction shows trimming of 4 bases on V and 5 bases on J, plus 14 bases between the germline ends.